The source of this T cell receptor beta chain is a study of cytomegalovirus exposure and HLA in healthy donors (dated by TCRdb to 2017 to 2019). Context from the whole study: According to a later analysis, the 100 to 150 validation repertoires were produced on the same platform as the approximately 690 repertoires of the first cohort. The study aimed to test whether cataloging public T cell receptors could reveal signatures of past pathogen exposure. Besides the first cohort of around 700 subjects, a separate validation cohort made up of 120 different subjects was used. To predict cytomegalovirus infection status, the study combined high-throughput TCR immunosequencing, statistical association of individual TCRs with disease status, and machine learning.

Concerning this clone: Its antigen remains undetermined. No qualities accompany the bases; no much larger clone lies one base away.

Donors formed part of the validation cohort, which comprised about 130 subjects and was distinct from the first cohort of roughly 600 subjects. Results the study describes overall, beyond this receptor: A later analysis found that TCRs clustered in the first cohort also tended to co-occur in the 120 or so validation repertoires, with more than 90% of cluster scores above 0. All 120 or so repertoires were used to score co-occurrence in the validation cohort in a later analysis, because that analysis had no HLA typing for the cohort. In vitro tests confirmed that a few of the cytomegalovirus-associated TCR beta chains recognize cytomegalovirus antigens. Most TCR sequences were seen in very few donors, while some public TCRs were found in many individuals. Cytomegalovirus status was reported to be diagnosed by the classifier with high specificity and sensitivity in both the original and validation cohorts. A total of fewer than 200 TCR beta chains were listed by the study as associated with cytomegalovirus. According to the authors, the approach could potentially be generalized to other disease states and immunological phenotypes.

As encoded in the germline V gene, CDR1 is MGHRA while CDR2 is YSYEKL. V loses 2 bases of germline sequence and J loses 5 bases, and the interval between the two ends is 13 bases. Spanning cysteine to phenylalanine, the CDR3 consists of 14 amino acids. Only the CDR3 region is kept as DNA, spanning 42 bases read in frame from base 1. The library was obtained by the immunoSEQ multiplex PCR assay. As for the original processing: A statistical classification framework was developed to diagnose cytomegalovirus status using the catalog of TCR beta chain sequences. The table comes from immuneACCESS by way of TCRdb, which keeps in-frame sequences with V and J called. Part of the clones is missing from these tables; in studies checked, under half for an unresolved V gene and the rest for unknown reasons. The DNA was the basis for D and trimming; V, J and clone size are from that table. The sample table shows about 60,000 clones, and about 96% are seen once. 0.85% to 1% of the sample is held by the ten biggest clonotypes.

The rearrangement combines TRBV4-1 with TRBJ2-7, with TRBD2 tentatively as D gene (7 bases match). The clonotype originates from a man aged 18-30 years in good health and CMV-seronegative. Sequenced material: PBMCs. CDR3 reads: CASSQSRGADEQYF. The sequence in DNA is TGCGCCAGCAGCCAAAGTCGGGGGGCGGACGAGCAGTACTTC.